This T cell receptor beta chain is from a study of untreated major depressive disorder (dated by TCRdb to 2016 to 2018). Regarding the study in general: A cross-sectional case-control design was used to compare T cell phenotype and TCR repertoire between antidepressant-free major depressive disorder patients and individually matched non-depressed controls. The TCRbeta sequencing followed up on differences in Vbeta 5.1, Vbeta 11 and Vbeta 22 usage that flow cytometry had shown in the whole cohort.

Each depressed patient was matched pairwise with a non-depressed control on sex, age, current smoking status and body mass index. Every participant was of European descent. Patients were diagnosed with major depressive disorder by DSM-IV criteria and had a Hamilton Rating Scale for Depression score of 18 or higher. No psychiatric medication, including antidepressants, had been taken by patients for at least 8 weeks before enrollment. Among the patients, depression severity spanned the moderate-to-severe range. Major medical conditions, Axis I/II comorbidities, regular medication or illicit drug use, and drinking over 100 g alcohol a week were all grounds for excluding any participant. From each participant, around 31 ml of peripheral blood was collected into EDTA tubes. Magnetic negative selection with the BD IMag Human CD4 T Lymphocyte Enrichment Set was used to purify CD4+ T cells from thawed PBMCs. The CD4+ enrichment method typically yielded 90% to 95% purity as confirmed by flow cytometry. TCRbeta sequencing was performed on a subgroup of a handful of case-control pairs selected blind to chemokine receptor expression and flow-cytometric repertoire skewing results. Every blood sample was taken in the morning at 8:00 a.m., and Ficoll-Hypaque gradient centrifugation was used to isolate PBMCs. Until being assayed, PBMCs were kept in liquid nitrogen after cryopreservation by gradual cooling to -80 degrees C.

The Qiagen DNeasy Blood and Tissue Kit was used to extract total genomic DNA from purified CD4+ T cells. Following immunoSEQ immunosequencing protocols, the TCRbeta CDR3 region, as defined by IMGT, was amplified and sequenced. The original methods were these. Preprocessing of raw sequence data for PCR and sequencing error correction was performed by the immunoSEQ service. The sequence data were loaded into the immunoSEQ Analyzer and then analyzed further using VDJtools v1.0.7. The paired Wilcoxon signed-rank test was used to test for differences between patients and controls. TCRdb retrieved this table from immuneACCESS and kept in-frame rearrangements only. Not all clones are present; in checked studies, unresolved V genes account for under half, and no reason is known for the remainder. V and J calls and clone size come straight from that table; D and trimming were deduced from the DNA. Recorded for this sample are approximately 13,000 clones; 90% to 95% of them occurred a single time. Of the sample, about 1.5% is held by the ten largest clones.

Note on this clone: No antigen is known for it. Base qualities are not provided; no much larger clone lies one nucleotide away.

Overall results and qualifications from the work: A comparatively small study sample was produced by the strict matching and exclusion criteria, and the generalizability of findings was thereby limited. In every sequenced subject, all of the top five TRBV05-01 clones were private clones. Sequencing confirmed higher TRBV05-01 (Vbeta 5.1) usage among CD4+ T cells of depressed patients than controls, with p = 0.040 in a one-tailed test. TRBV25-01 and TRBV02-01 usage followed the flow-cytometry pattern but did not reach statistical significance in the sequencing data. The sequencing comparisons used one-tailed planned tests on only three preselected Vbeta families.

The CDR3 measures 13 amino acids from cysteine to phenylalanine. The CDR3 DNA has 39 bases and is translated from base 1. In the germline V gene, CDR1 corresponds to SGHDN and CDR2 to FVKESK. The V end loses 0 bases and the J end loses 9 bases, and a stretch of 9 bases separates them. Sequences were obtained from CD4+ T cells from PBMCs. This sequence originates from a woman in her 30s with major depressive disorder. The rearranged chain carries TRBV14 and TRBJ1-5, with the D gene call left open. At the DNA level, the sequence is TGTGCCAGCAGCCAAGATAGCCGAACGCCCCAGCATTTT. This sequence encodes CASSQDSRTPQHF.